This passage covers 11 T cell receptor beta chains from one sample sequenced in a study of blood T cell repertoires in COVID-19. Here immunoSEQ multiplex PCR was the method, and the copy in TCRdb shows in-frame clones only, minus some. Of 150,000 to 250,000 clones listed, 65% to 90% are singletons. Specimen: PBMCs or T cells enriched from blood (not recorded which). The receptors here all came from a man aged 40-55 years who had recovered from COVID-19.

This clone was counted a few times. This sequence joins TRBV20-1 and TRBJ1-5; 9 bases are a match to TRBD1. The V gene's germline CDR1 is DFQATT and CDR2 SNEGSKA (reference sequence). Trimming at V came to 3 bases and at J to 0 bases, leaving 3 bases not matched to a gene. This CDR3 is built from 15 residues. CDR3 coding DNA: TGCAGTGCTAGTGGGACAGGGAATAGCAATCAGCCCCAGCATTTT. This encodes CSASGTGNSNQPQHF.

This clone showed up just a few times. The chain combines TRBV9 with TRBJ2-7; possible D gene TRBD1, 6 bases. There are 15 residues in the CDR3. Germline assignment: CDR1 SGDLS and CDR2 YYNGEE. V was trimmed by 0 bases and J by 6 bases, leaving 16 bases between them. This chain's CDR3 is CASSVGGTSFFEQYF. The CDR3 DNA follows: TGTGCCAGCAGCGTAGGAGGGACATCCTTCTTCGAGCAGTACTTC.

The chain has TRBV21-1 and TRBJ2-3; TRBD2 was called by the table and not checked on the DNA. TRBV21-1 is shown as a pseudogene. CDR3 length: 12 amino acids. In DNA form, the CDR3 reads TGTGCATCCGGCGGGAGCACAGATACGCAGTATTTT. As protein: CASGGSTDTQYF.

The table lists this clone with a few counts. The chain joins TRBV6-7 to TRBJ1-2; 11 bases agree with TRBD1. TRBV6-7 falls under the ORF class, with uncertain function. The CDR3 consists of 18 residues. V lost 0 bases to trimming and J lost 7 bases; unmatched junction nucleotides: 13. In DNA, the CDR3 is TGTGCCAGCAGTTACTCGATACAAAGGACAGGGGGCGTCTGTGGCTACACCTTC. Amino acids: CASSYSIQRTGGVCGYTF.

There are a few counts of this clone. The rearrangement uses TRBV11-3 and TRBJ2-1; weak D call: TRBD2 (6 bases). Per germline, CDR1 SGHNT and CDR2 YENEEA. Trimming pared 0 bases from V and 5 bases from J, leaving 14 bases between. CDR3 length: 16 amino acids. The CDR3 bases are TGTGCCAGCAGCTTAGAGATTGGGACTCACAACAATGAGCAGTTCTTC. Protein product: CASSLEIGTHNNEQFF.

The chain employs TRBV2 and TRBJ2-3; no clear D gene. This CDR3 is 15 amino acids long. The germline V and J ends were trimmed by 10 bases and 3 bases, with 20 bases remaining between them. From germline, CDR1 is SNHLY and CDR2 FYNNEI. CDR3 amino acids: CATQVLSERTDTQYF. CDR3 DNA: TGTGCCACCCAAGTTTTGAGCGAGAGAACAGATACGCAGTATTTT. Drawing the rest from reference TRBV2 and TRBJ2-3, the complete variable domain is EPEVTQTPSHQVTQMGQEVILRCVPISNHLYFYWYRQILGQKVEFLVSFYNNEISEKSEIFDDQFSVERPDGSNFTLKIRSTKLEDSAMYFCATQVLSERTDTQYFGPGTRLTVL.

This clone showed up just once. The rearrangement joins TRBV7-9 to TRBJ1-3, with D tentatively TRBD1 (5 bases). V lost 8 bases to trimming and J lost 8 bases, with 19 bases between them. The CDR3 extends over 14 amino acids. Germline loops: CDR1 SEHNR, CDR2 FQNEAQ (reference sequence). CDR3 region: CASSPGTSGDTIYF. As DNA, the CDR3 is TGTGCCAGCTCGCCTGGGACGTCGGGGGACACCATATATTTT.

This clone was recorded a few times. V and J are TRBV23-1 and TRBJ2-3; 9 bases are a match to TRBD1. TRBV23-1 is reported as an ORF; its role is uncertain. The CDR3 has 12 amino acids. V shed 7 bases and J 7 bases; nucleotides not matched to a gene: 3. The CDR3 loop reads CASKGQGHTQYF. The CDR3, as DNA: TGCGCCAGCAAGGGACAGGGACATACGCAGTATTTT.

In nucleotides, the CDR3 is TGTGCCAGCAGCTTAGATCAGGGGGGTGAGCAGTTCTTC. Its translation is CASSLDQGGEQFF. The rearrangement joins TRBV11-3 to TRBJ2-1; TRBD1 is a possible D gene (7 bases). The CDR3 has 13 amino acids. Germline V lookup: CDR1 SGHNT, CDR2 YENEEA. The V end lost 0 bases, the J end lost 9 bases, and 9 bases lay between the germline ends. The variable domain in full, completed from reference TRBV11-3 and TRBJ2-1, reads EAGVVQSPRYKIIEKKQPVAFWCNPISGHNTLYWYLQNLGQGPELLIRYENEEAVDDSQLPKDRFSAERLKGVDSTLKIQPAELGDSAVYLCASSLDQGGEQFFGPGTRLTVL.

The CDR3 bases are TGCGCCAGCAGCCGCGGACTAGCGGGAGGTACCGGGGAGCTGTTTTTT. Translating gives CASSRGLAGGTGELFF. The chain uses TRBV4-3 and TRBJ2-2; TRBD2 matches at 14 bases. The CDR3 is made up of 16 amino acids. In germline, CDR1 is LGHNA, CDR2 YSLEER. The trim removed 4 bases at V and 5 bases at J, leaving 3 bases unmatched.

CDR3 bases: TGTGCCAGCAGCTTAGGGCTAGCGGGAGGGCCGGACGAGCAGTACTTC. Protein: CASSLGLAGGPDEQYF. The J gene is TRBJ2-7, the V gene TRBV7-2, with 12 bases identical to TRBD2. V lost 1 base and J lost 5; bases outside the gene matches: 6. Germline loops: CDR1 SGHTA, CDR2 FQGNSA. This CDR3 comprises 16 residues.